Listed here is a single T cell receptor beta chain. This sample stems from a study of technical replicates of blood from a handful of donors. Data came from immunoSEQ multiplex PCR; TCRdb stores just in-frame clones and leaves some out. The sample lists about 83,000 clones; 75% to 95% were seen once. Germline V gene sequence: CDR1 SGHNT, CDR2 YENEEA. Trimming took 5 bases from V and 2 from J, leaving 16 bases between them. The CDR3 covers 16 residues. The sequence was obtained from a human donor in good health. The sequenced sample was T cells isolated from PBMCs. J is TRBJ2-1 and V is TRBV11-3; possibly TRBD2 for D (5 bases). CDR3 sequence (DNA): TGTGCCAGCAGCCCTTATGGGGAGTTGCCCTACAATGAGCAGTTCTTC. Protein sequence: CASSPYGELPYNEQFF.